Listed below are T cell receptor beta chains from one sample, sequenced in a study of identical twins. TCRdb processed the 5' RACE reads anew with MiXCR; each CDR3 protein has one entry. The table shows 500,000 to 550,000 distinct CDR3 sequences, with approximately 20% occurring only once. In addition, the sample was reused for a study of yellow fever vaccine responses in identical twins.

Sequenced: CD4+ T cells sorted from blood. The origin of the receptors is a young woman in good health. CDR3s include the opening cysteine and the closing phenylalanine or tryptophan. A D gene is named only where the DNA matches it firmly. Some rows mark clone size as missing; the rest say once, few, many or name a class of expanded clone.

-,-,TRBJ2-2,TRBV5-1,CASSKRTAANTGELFF,TGCGCCAGCAGCAAACGGACGGCCGCGAACACCGGGGAGCTGTTTTTT
-,-,TRBJ2-2,TRBV5-1,CASRPNRQGPSTGELFF,TGCGCCAGCAGGCCAAACCGTCAGGGGCCGAGCACCGGGGAGCTGTTTTTT
-,-,TRBJ1-2,TRBV6-6,CASNMIQKGGYTF,TGTGCCAGCAATATGATTCAAAAGGGGGGCTACACCTTC
TRBD2,-,TRBJ2-7,TRBV7-2,CASSPPGLAGLEQYF,TGTGCCAGCAGCCCCCCGGGACTAGCGGGCCTCGAGCAGTACTTC
TRBD1,-,TRBJ1-2,TRBV12-3/TRBV12-4,CASSFGSGGGYGYTF,TGTGCCAGCAGCTTCGGCTCAGGGGGCGGCTATGGCTACACCTTC
TRBD1,-,TRBJ2-1,TRBV20-1,CSATGTGSYNEQFF,TGCAGTGCCACCGGGACAGGATCCTACAATGAGCAGTTCTTC
TRBD2,-,TRBJ2-1,TRBV11-1,CASSLGGRGGASYNEQFF,TGTGCCAGCAGCTTAGGTGGGCGGGGGGGCGCCTCCTACAATGAGCAGTTCTTC
-,-,TRBJ2-7,TRBV2,CASTRSGISYEQYF,TGTGCCAGCACCAGGAGCGGTATCTCCTACGAGCAGTACTTC
TRBD1,-,TRBJ2-7,TRBV5-5,CASSQDRDRVGYEQYF,TGTGCCAGCAGCCAGGACCGGGACAGGGTAGGGTACGAGCAGTACTTC
TRBD2,-,TRBJ2-2,TRBV4-1,CASSQRDRRLAGGNTGELFF,TGCGCCAGCAGCCAAAGGGACAGGAGACTAGCGGGAGGAAACACCGGGGAGCTGTTTTTT
TRBD2,-,TRBJ2-7,TRBV20-1,CSAKRPGLADSSYEQYF,TGCAGTGCTAAAAGACCGGGACTAGCGGACAGCTCCTACGAGCAGTACTTC
-,few,TRBJ2-7,TRBV27,CASRRALSYEQYF,TGTGCCAGCAGGAGGGCCCTGTCCTACGAGCAGTACTTC
-,few,TRBJ1-2,TRBV6-2/TRBV6-3,CASKNEGGPYGYTF,TGTGCCAGCAAGAACGAAGGGGGTCCCTATGGCTACACCTTC
TRBD2,few,TRBJ2-1,TRBV10-3,CAISERLAGGSNEQFF,TGTGCCATCAGTGAGCGACTAGCGGGGGGATCGAATGAGCAGTTCTTC
-,few,TRBJ1-2,TRBV7-2,CASSFSGGLSPTDYGYTF,TGTGCCAGCAGTTTTAGCGGGGGACTCTCCCCGACGGACTATGGCTACACCTTC
-,few,TRBJ2-1,TRBV20-1,CSARAPGAGHDHEQFF,TGCAGTGCCAGAGCCCCAGGGGCAGGGCACGACCATGAGCAGTTCTTC
TRBD2,few,TRBJ2-3,TRBV28,CASSFGGTDKDTQYF,TGTGCCAGCAGTTTCGGGGGGACGGACAAAGATACGCAGTATTTT
-,-,TRBJ1-6,TRBV11-2,CASRGKSSYNSPLHF,TGTGCCAGCAGGGGGAAAAGCTCCTATAATTCACCCCTCCACTTT
TRBD1,few,TRBJ2-7,TRBV29-1,CSVEVGQGRNYEQYF,TGCAGCGTTGAAGTGGGACAGGGGCGGAACTACGAGCAGTACTTC
-,few,TRBJ1-1,TRBV5-1,CASSFAANTEAFF,TGCGCCAGCAGCTTTGCAGCGAACACTGAAGCTTTCTTT
-,-,TRBJ2-1,TRBV11-2,CASSLDWFTGLSYNEQFF,TGTGCCAGCAGCTTAGATTGGTTCACAGGTTTATCCTACAATGAGCAGTTCTTC